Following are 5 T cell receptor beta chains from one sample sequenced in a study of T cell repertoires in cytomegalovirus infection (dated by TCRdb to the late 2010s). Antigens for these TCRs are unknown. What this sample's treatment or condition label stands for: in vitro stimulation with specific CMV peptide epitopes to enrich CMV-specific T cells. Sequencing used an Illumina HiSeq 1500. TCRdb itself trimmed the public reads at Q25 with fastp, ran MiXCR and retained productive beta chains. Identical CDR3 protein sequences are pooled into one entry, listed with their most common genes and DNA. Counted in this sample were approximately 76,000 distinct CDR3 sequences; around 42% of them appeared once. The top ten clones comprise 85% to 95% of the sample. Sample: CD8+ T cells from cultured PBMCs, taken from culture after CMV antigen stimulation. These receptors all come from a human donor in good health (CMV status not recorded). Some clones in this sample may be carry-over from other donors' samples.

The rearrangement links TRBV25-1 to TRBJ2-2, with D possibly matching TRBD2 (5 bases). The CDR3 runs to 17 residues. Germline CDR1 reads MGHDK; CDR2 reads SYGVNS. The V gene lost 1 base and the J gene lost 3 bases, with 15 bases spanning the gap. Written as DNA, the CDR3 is TGTGCCAGCAGTGAATTGGGCGGGCGGGCCGACACCGGGGAGCTGTTTTTT. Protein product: CASSELGGRADTGELFF.

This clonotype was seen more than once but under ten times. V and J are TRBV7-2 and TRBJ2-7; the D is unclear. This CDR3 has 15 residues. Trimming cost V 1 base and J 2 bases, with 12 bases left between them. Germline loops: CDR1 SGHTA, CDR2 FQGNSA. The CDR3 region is CASSLVLGGPYEQYF. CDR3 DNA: TGTGCCAGCAGCTTAGTGTTAGGCGGCCCCTACGAGCAGTACTTC.

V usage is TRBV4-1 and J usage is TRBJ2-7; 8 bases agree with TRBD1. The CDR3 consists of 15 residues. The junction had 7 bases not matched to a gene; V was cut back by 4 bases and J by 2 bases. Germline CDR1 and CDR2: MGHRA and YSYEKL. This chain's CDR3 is CASSRETGVTYEQYF. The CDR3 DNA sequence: TGCGCCAGCAGCCGTGAGACAGGGGTCACCTACGAGCAGTACTTC.

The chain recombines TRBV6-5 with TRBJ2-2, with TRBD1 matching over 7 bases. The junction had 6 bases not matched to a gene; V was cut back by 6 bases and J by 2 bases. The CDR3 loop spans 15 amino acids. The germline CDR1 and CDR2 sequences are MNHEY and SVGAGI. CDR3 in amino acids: CASRMDRSNTGELFF. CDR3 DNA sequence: TGTGCCAGCAGAATGGACAGGTCAAACACCGGGGAGCTGTTTTTT.

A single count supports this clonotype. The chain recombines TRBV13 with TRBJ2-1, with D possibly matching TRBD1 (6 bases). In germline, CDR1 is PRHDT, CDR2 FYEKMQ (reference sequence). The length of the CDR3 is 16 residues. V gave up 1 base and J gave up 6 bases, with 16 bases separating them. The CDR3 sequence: CASSLAEQGLLNEQFF. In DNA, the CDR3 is TGTGCCAGCAGCTTAGCCGAACAGGGTTTGCTCAATGAGCAGTTCTTC.